Each of the 4 T cell receptor beta chains below was sequenced from the same sample in a study of T cell repertoires in cytomegalovirus infection. Antigens for these TCRs are unknown. TCRdb processed the reads anew with MiXCR; each CDR3 protein has one entry. The sample shows around 750,000 distinct CDR3 sequences, 30% to 35% of them seen only once. The sequencing here drew on cultured CD8+ T cells from PBMCs, taken from culture after CMV antigen stimulation. The receptors here all came from a human donor in good health (CMV status not recorded). Some clones in this sample may be carry-over from other donors' samples.

The table lists this clonotype with many counts. The rearrangement joins TRBV9 to TRBJ2-3, with 13 positions matching TRBD2. J gave up 5 bases and V 3 bases, and 6 bases lay outside the gene matches. The CDR3 length is 16 residues. CDR1 and CDR2 (germline): SGDLS, YYNGEE. The CDR3 spells CASSGGTSGVGDTQYF. CDR3 DNA sequence: TGTGCCAGCAGCGGAGGGACTAGCGGGGTTGGAGATACGCAGTATTTT.

This clonotype was picked up a small number of times. The J gene is TRBJ1-3, the V gene TRBV6-1, with D perhaps matching TRBD1 (5 bases). CDR3 size: 14 residues. Germline assignment: CDR1 MNHNS and CDR2 SASEGT. Trimming cost V 3 bases and J 4 bases, with 10 bases left between them. Here the CDR3 reads CASSDGARGNTIYF. In nucleotides, the CDR3 is TGTGCCAGCAGTGATGGGGCGAGGGGAAACACCATATATTTT.

The chain is built from TRBV9 and TRBJ2-3; 11 nucleotides agree with TRBD2. J gave up 2 bases and V 2 bases, and 1 base lay outside the gene matches. The germline V gene encodes CDR1 SGDLS and CDR2 YYNGEE. This CDR3 contains 15 residues. The CDR3 DNA sequence: TGTGCCAGCAGCGTTAGCGGGGGGGTCACAGATACGCAGTATTTT. As protein: CASSVSGGVTDTQYF.

This clonotype was detected ten times or more. This rearrangement joins TRBV7-8 to TRBJ1-1, with D unclear. The germline V gene has CDR1 SGHVS and CDR2 FQNEAQ. CDR3 length: 14 residues. V lost 1 base and J lost 3, with 9 bases in between. For the CDR3, the DNA is TGTGCCAGCAGCTTAGGTTCCGGACACACTGAAGCTTTCTTT. Encoded protein: CASSLGSGHTEAFF.